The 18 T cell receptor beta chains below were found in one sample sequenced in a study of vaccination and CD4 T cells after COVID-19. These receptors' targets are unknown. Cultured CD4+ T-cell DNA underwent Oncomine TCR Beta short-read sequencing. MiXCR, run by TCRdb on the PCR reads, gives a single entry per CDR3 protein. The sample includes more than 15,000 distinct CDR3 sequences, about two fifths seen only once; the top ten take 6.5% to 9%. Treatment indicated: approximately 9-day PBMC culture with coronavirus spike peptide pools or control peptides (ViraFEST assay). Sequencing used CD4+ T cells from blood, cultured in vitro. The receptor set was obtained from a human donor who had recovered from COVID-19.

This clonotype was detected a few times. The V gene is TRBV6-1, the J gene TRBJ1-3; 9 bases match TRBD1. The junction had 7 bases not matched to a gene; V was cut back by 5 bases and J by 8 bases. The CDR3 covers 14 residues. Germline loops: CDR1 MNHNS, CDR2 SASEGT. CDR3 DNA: TGTGCCAGCAGTAACACAGGGGGCGCGTACACCATATATTTT. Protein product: CASSNTGGAYTIYF.

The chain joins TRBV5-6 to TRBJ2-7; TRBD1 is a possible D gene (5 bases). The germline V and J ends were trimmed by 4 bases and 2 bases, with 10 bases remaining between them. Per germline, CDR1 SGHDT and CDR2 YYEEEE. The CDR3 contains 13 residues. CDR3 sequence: CASSPDRAYEQYF. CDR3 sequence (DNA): TGTGCCAGCAGCCCCGACAGAGCCTACGAGCAGTACTTC. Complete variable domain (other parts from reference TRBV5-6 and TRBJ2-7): DAGVTQSPTHLIKTRGQQVTLRCSPKSGHDTVSWYQQALGQGPQFIFQYYEEEERQRGNFPDRFSGHQFPNYSSELNVNALLLGDSALYLCASSPDRAYEQYFGPGTRLTVT.

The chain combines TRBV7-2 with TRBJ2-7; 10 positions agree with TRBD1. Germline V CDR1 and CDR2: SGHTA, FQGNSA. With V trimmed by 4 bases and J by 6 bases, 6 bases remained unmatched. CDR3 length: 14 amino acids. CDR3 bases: TGTGCCAGCAGCTCCGGGACAGGGGAGGTCGAGCAGTACTTC. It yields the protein CASSSGTGEVEQYF.

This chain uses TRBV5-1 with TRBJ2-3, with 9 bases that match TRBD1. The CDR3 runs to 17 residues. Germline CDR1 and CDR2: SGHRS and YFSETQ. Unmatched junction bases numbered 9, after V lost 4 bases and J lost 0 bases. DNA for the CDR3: TGCGCCAGCAGCCCGGGACAGGGCCTAGTCAGCACAGATACGCAGTATTTT. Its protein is CASSPGQGLVSTDTQYF.

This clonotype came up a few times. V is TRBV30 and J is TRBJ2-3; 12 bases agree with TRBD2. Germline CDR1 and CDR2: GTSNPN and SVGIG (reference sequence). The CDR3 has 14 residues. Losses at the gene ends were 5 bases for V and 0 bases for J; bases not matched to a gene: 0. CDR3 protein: CAWGTSGSTDTQYF. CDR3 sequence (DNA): TGTGCCTGGGGGACTAGCGGGAGCACAGATACGCAGTATTTT. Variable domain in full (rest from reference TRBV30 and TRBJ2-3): SQTIHQWPATLVQPVGSPLSLECTVEGTSNPNLYWYRQAAGRGLQLLFYSVGIGQISSEVPQNLSASRPQDRQFILSSKKLLLSDSGFYLCAWGTSGSTDTQYFGPGTRLTVL.

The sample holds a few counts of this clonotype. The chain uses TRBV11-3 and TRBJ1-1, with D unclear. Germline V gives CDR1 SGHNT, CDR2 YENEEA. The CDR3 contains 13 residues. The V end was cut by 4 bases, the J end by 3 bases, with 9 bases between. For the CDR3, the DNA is TGTGCCAGCAGCTCCGGGCAGGACACTGAAGCTTTCTTT. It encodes CASSSGQDTEAFF.

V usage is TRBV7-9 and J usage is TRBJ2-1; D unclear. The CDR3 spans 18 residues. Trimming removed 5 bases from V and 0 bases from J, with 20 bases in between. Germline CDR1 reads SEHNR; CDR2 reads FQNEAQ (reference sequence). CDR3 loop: CASSPPVARSASYNEQFF. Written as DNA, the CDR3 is TGTGCCAGCAGCCCCCCGGTGGCGCGCTCAGCCTCCTACAATGAGCAGTTCTTC.

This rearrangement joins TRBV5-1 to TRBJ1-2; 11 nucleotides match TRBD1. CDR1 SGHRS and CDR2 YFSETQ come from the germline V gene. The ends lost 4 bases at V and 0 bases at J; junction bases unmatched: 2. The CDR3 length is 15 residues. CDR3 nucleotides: TGCGCCAGCAGCGGGACAGGGGGTCCTAACTATGGCTACACCTTC. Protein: CASSGTGGPNYGYTF.

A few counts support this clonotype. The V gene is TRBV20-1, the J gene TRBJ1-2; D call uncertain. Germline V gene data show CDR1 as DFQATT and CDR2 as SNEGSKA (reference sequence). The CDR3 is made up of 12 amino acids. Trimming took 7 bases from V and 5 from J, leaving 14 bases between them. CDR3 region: CSVGEPGYGYTF. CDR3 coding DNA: TGCAGTGTCGGAGAACCGGGATATGGCTACACCTTC.

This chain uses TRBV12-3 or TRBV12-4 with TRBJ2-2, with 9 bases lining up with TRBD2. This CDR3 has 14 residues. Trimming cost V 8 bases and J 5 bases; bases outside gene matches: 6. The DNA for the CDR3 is TGTGCCAGCTGGGCCAGCGGGAGGACCGGGGAGCTGTTTTTT. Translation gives CASWASGRTGELFF.

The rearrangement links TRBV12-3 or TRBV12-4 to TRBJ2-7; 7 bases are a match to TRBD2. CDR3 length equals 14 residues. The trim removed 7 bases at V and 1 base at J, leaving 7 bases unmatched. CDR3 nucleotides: TGTGCCAGCACCCCTACGCGGGGGTCCTACGAGCAGTACTTC. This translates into CASTPTRGSYEQYF.

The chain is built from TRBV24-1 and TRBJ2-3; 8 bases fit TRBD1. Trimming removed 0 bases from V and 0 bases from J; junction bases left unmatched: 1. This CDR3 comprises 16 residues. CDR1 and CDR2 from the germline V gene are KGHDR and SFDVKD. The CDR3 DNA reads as TGTGCCACCAGTGATTTGAGACAGGGGAGCACAGATACGCAGTATTTT. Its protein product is CATSDLRQGSTDTQYF.

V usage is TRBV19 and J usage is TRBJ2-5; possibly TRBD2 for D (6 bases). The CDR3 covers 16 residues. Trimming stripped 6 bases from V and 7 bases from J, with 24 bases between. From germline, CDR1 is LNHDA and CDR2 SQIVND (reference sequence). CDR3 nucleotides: TGTGCCAGTAGGTCGGGGGACGCACAAAACGAGGGGACCCAGTACTTC. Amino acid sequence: CASRSGDAQNEGTQYF.

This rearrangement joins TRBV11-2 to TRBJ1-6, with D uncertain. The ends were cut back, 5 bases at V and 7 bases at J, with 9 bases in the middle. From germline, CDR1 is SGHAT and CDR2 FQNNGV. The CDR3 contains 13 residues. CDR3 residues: CASSPGRNSPLHF. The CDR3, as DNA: TGTGCCAGCAGCCCAGGACGGAATTCACCCCTCCACTTT.

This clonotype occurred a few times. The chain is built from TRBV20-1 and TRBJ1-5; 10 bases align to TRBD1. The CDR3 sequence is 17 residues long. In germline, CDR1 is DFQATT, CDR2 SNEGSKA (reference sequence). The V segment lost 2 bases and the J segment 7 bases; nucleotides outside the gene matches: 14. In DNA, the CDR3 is TGCAGTGCTAGACCCTTGGGGACAGGGGCGTCGGACCAGCCCCAGCATTTT. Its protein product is CSARPLGTGASDQPQHF.

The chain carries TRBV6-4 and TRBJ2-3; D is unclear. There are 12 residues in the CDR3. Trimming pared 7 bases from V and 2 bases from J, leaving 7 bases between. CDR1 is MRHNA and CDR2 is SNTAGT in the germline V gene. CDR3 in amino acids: CASMTPTDTQYF. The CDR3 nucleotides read TGTGCCAGCATGACCCCCACAGATACGCAGTATTTT.

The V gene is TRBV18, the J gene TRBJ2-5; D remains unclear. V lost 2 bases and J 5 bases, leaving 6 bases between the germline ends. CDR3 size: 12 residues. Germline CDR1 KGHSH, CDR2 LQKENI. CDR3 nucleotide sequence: TGTGCCAGCTCACCAGAAGGGGAGACCCAGTACTTC. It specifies CASSPEGETQYF.

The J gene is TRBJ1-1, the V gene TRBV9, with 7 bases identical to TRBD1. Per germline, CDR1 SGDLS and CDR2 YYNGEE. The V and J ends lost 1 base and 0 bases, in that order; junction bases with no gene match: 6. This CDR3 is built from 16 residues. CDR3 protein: CASSVSSTGVNTEAFF. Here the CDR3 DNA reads TGTGCCAGCAGCGTAAGTTCTACAGGGGTGAACACTGAAGCTTTCTTT.